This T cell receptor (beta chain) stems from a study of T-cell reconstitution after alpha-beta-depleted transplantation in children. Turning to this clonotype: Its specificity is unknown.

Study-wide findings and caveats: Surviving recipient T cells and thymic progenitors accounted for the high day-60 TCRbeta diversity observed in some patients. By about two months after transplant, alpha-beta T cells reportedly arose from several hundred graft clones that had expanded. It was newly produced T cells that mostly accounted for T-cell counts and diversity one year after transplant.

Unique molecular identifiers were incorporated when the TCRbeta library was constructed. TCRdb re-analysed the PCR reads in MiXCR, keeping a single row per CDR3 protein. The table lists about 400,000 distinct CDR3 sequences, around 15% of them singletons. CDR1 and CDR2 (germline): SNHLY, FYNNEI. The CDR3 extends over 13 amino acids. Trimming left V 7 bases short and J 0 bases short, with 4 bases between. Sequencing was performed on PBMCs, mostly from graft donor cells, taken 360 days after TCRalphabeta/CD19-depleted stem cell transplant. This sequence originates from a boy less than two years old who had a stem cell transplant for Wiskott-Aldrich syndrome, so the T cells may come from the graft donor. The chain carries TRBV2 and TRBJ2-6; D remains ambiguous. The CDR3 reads CASKYSGANVLTF. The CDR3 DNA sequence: TGTGCCAGCAAGTACTCTGGGGCCAACGTCCTGACTTTC.